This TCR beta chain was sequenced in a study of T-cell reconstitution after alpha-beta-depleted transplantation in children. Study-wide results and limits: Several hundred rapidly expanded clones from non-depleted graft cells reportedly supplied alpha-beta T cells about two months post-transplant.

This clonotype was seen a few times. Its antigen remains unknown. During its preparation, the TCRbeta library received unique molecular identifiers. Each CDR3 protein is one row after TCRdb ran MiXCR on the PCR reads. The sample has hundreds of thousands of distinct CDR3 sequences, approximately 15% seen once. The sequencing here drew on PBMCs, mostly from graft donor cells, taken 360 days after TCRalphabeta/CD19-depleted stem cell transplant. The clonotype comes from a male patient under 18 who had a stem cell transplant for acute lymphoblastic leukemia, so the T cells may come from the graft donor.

This CDR3 is CASSLALARGNEQYF. The DNA for the CDR3 is TGCGCCAGCAGCTTGGCTCTAGCTCGAGGTAACGAGCAGTACTTC. The chain recombines TRBV5-1 with TRBJ2-7; D might be TRBD2 (5 bases). CDR3 length equals 15 residues. Germline V CDR1 and CDR2: SGHRS, YFSETQ. With 0 bases removed from V and 5 bases from J, the gap between germline ends came to 15 bases.